The 21 T cell receptor beta chains reported below all come from one sample, sequenced in a study of beta chain features in type 1 diabetes. General observations from the study: Type 1 diabetes patients had moderately but significantly shorter TCRB CDR3s in all four CD4+ subsets.

Their antigens are not known. Reverse transcribing all isolated RNA meant expressed TCRB transcripts were sequenced. Produced via immunoSEQ multiplex PCR; TCRdb's table is partial and in-frame only. The table has 240,000 or so clones, around 21% seen once; the top ten hold more than 0.025%. Sequencing used naive CD4+ T cells from blood. These receptor sequences come from a woman aged 40-49 years with type 1 diabetes.

The rearrangement links TRBV29-1 to TRBJ1-1, with D perhaps matching TRBD1 (6 bases). This CDR3 has 14 residues. Germline V gene lookup returns CDR1 SQVTM and CDR2 ANQGSEA. V lost 0 bases to trimming and J lost 6 bases, with 14 bases between them. CDR3 bases: TGCAGCGTTGAAGATGGTCAGGGGCTACCTGAAGCTTTCTTT. This codes for CSVEDGQGLPEAFF.

This clone has a handful of counts. The CDR3 protein is CASSGDTSGANVLTF. CDR3 sequence (DNA): TGTGCCAGCAGTGGGGACACCTCTGGGGCCAACGTCCTGACTTTC. The rearrangement joins TRBV7-9 to TRBJ2-6; D may be TRBD1 (6 bases). Germline V CDR1 and CDR2: SEHNR, FQNEAQ (reference sequence). Trimming took off 6 bases at V and 0 bases at J, with 9 bases between the two ends. The length of the CDR3 is 15 residues.

This clone has more than one count but fewer than ten. The CDR3 DNA reads TGTGCCAGCAGCCCAGGCGTTGTTCACAATGAGCAGTTCTTC. Its protein product is CASSPGVVHNEQFF. The chain couples TRBV7-9 to TRBJ2-1; no definite D call. CDR1 SEHNR and CDR2 FQNEAQ come from the germline V gene (reference sequence). The CDR3 totals 14 residues. The ends were cut back, 5 bases at V and 5 bases at J, with 13 bases in the middle.

The genes are TRBV7-2 and TRBJ1-2; the match to TRBD1 covers 10 bases. J gave up 5 bases and V 5 bases, and 8 bases lay outside the gene matches. Germline assignment: CDR1 SGHTA and CDR2 FQGNSA. The CDR3 contains 15 residues. CDR3 region: CASSGGTGAMYGYTF. CDR3 in DNA: TGTGCCAGCAGCGGTGGGACAGGGGCGATGTATGGCTACACCTTC.

This clone appeared a single time. The chain has TRBV7-3 and TRBJ2-2; 12 bases line up with TRBD2. The germline CDR1 and CDR2 sequences are SGHTA and FQGTGA. The V and J ends lost 2 bases and 6 bases, in that order; junction bases with no gene match: 7. The CDR3 length is 17 residues. CDR3 sequence (DNA): TGTGCCAGCAGCTTATTCTTACTAGCGGGAGGTTCCGGGGAGCTGTTTTTT. This codes for CASSLFLLAGGSGELFF.

This clone was observed a handful of times. The chain employs TRBV7-3 and TRBJ1-2, with TRBD1 matching 9 bases. Germline V CDR1 and CDR2: SGHTA, FQGTGA. The V gene end was trimmed by 5 bases and the J gene end by 13 bases; junction bases not matched to a gene: 11. This CDR3 contains 13 residues. The CDR3 nucleotides read TGTGCCAGCAGCCCAAACCCCGGACAGGGGTGCACCTTC. Translated, it gives CASSPNPGQGCTF. Based on the CDR3 plus reference TRBV7-3 and TRBJ1-2, the full variable domain is GAGVSQTPSNKVTEKGKYVELRCDPISGHTALYWYRQSLGQGPEFLIYFQGTGAADDSGLPNDRFFAVRPEGSVSTLKIQRTERGDSAVYLCASSPNPGQGCTFGSGTRLTVV.

The chain links TRBV28 to TRBJ2-3, with 9 bases identical to TRBD2. CDR3 length: 15 residues. The germline V gene encodes CDR1 MDHEN and CDR2 SYDVKM. V was pared by 5 bases and J by 0 bases, with 3 bases of the junction left unmatched. The CDR3 DNA sequence: TGTGCCAGCAGTCTCACTAGCGGGAGCACAGATACGCAGTATTTT. It translates to CASSLTSGSTDTQYF.

CDR3 in amino acids: CASSYSVTEAGETQYF. DNA of the CDR3: TGTGCCAGCAGTTACTCGGTAACAGAAGCGGGAGAGACCCAGTACTTC. This sequence joins TRBV6-5 and TRBJ2-5; a possible D gene is TRBD2 (6 bases). Per the germline V gene, CDR1 is MNHEY and CDR2 is SVGAGI. The CDR3 extends over 16 amino acids. The V end lost 0 bases, the J end lost 4 bases, and 15 bases lay between the germline ends.

The rearrangement links TRBV9 to TRBJ1-5, with 9 bases aligning to TRBD1. Losses at the gene ends were 3 bases for V and 2 bases for J; bases not matched to a gene: 3. From germline, CDR1 is SGDLS and CDR2 YYNGEE. The CDR3 sequence is 15 residues long. The chain's CDR3 is CASSGQGGGNQPQHF. For the CDR3, the DNA is TGTGCCAGCAGCGGACAGGGGGGCGGCAATCAGCCCCAGCATTTT.

This clone was picked up a small number of times. The V and J genes are TRBV7-2 and TRBJ1-1; D perhaps matches TRBD1 (6 bases). The ends were cut back, 5 bases at V and 4 bases at J, with 17 bases in the middle. Germline-derived CDR1 and CDR2 are SGHTA and FQGNSA. The CDR3 covers 15 residues. CDR3 sequence reads: CASSPRGGGGTEAFF. CDR3 DNA: TGTGCCAGCAGCCCCCGAGGGGGGGGAGGCACTGAAGCTTTCTTT. Combining the CDR3 with reference TRBV7-2 and TRBJ1-1 gives the whole variable domain GAGVSQSPSNKVTEKGKDVELRCDPISGHTALYWYRQSLGQGLEFLIYFQGNSAPDKSGLPSDRFSAERTGGSVSTLTIQRTQQEDSAVYLCASSPRGGGGTEAFFGQGTRLTVV.

The sample holds one count of this clone. The V gene is TRBV19, the J gene TRBJ1-1; D is possibly TRBD1 (5 bases). The CDR3 consists of 14 residues. Trimming removed 6 bases from V and 6 bases from J, with 17 bases in between. Germline V gene data show CDR1 as LNHDA and CDR2 as SQIVND (reference sequence). Written as DNA, the CDR3 is TGTGCCAGTAGCAAACTGACAGAGATCGCTGAAGCTTTCTTT. This encodes CASSKLTEIAEAFF. The variable domain in full, completed from reference TRBV19 and TRBJ1-1, reads DGGITQSPKYLFRKEGQNVTLSCEQNLNHDAMYWYRQDPGQGLRLIYYSQIVNDFQKGDIAEGYSVSREKKESFPLTVTSAQKNPTAFYLCASSKLTEIAEAFFGQGTRLTVV.

The rearrangement links TRBV7-9 to TRBJ2-6, with TRBD2 matching 10 bases. Per germline, CDR1 SEHNR and CDR2 FQNEAQ (reference sequence). The ends lost 2 bases at V and 0 bases at J; junction bases unmatched: 4. This CDR3 is built from 18 residues. DNA for the CDR3: TGTGCCAGCAGCTTAACTAGCGGGACCTTCTCTGGGGCCAACGTCCTGACTTTC. Amino acid sequence: CASSLTSGTFSGANVLTF.

The chain recombines TRBV28 with TRBJ2-3, with D perhaps matching TRBD2 (5 bases). The germline V gene encodes CDR1 MDHEN and CDR2 SYDVKM. V was pared by 4 bases and J by 4 bases, with 15 bases between. The CDR3 is 15 residues long. The DNA for the CDR3 is TGTGCCAGCAGTTCCCTTGGGAGAGGATCAGATACGCAGTATTTT. Its protein product is CASSSLGRGSDTQYF. Drawing the rest from reference TRBV28 and TRBJ2-3, the complete variable domain is DVKVTQSSRYLVKRTGEKVFLECVQDMDHENMFWYRQDPGLGLRLIYFSYDVKMKEKGDIPEGYSVSREKKERFSLILESASTNQTSMYLCASSSLGRGSDTQYFGPGTRLTVL.

The CDR3 protein is CASSTSTGNFYEQYF. The DNA of the CDR3 is TGTGCCAGCAGCACCTCGACAGGGAACTTCTACGAGCAGTACTTC. The genes are TRBV5-4 and TRBJ2-7; TRBD1 agrees at 7 bases. The ends lost 4 bases at V and 3 bases at J; junction bases unmatched: 10. There are 15 residues in the CDR3. Looked up from germline, CDR1 is SGHNT and CDR2 is YYREEE (reference sequence).

This chain links TRBV9 with TRBJ2-3, with a weak D call TRBD1 (5 bases). The germline gives CDR1 SGDLS, CDR2 YYNGEE. Trimming took off 3 bases at V and 0 bases at J, with 14 bases between the two ends. This CDR3 contains 16 residues. The CDR3 here is CASSARQGPSTDTQYF. CDR3 DNA: TGTGCCAGCAGCGCCAGGCAGGGTCCTAGCACAGATACGCAGTATTTT.

The J gene is TRBJ1-2, the V gene TRBV29-1, with 8 bases lining up with TRBD1. The CDR3 is made up of 13 amino acids. Trimming removed 4 bases from V and 4 bases from J; junction bases left unmatched: 5. The V gene's germline CDR1 is SQVTM and CDR2 ANQGSEA. CDR3 protein: CSVGSGGTYGYTF. Here the CDR3 DNA reads TGCAGCGTTGGGTCAGGGGGCACCTATGGCTACACCTTC.

This chain links TRBV27 with TRBJ1-2, with unresolved D. Trimming shortened V by 2 bases and J by 4 bases, and 11 bases separated the two germline ends. Germline lookup yields CDR1 MNHEY and CDR2 SMNVEV (reference sequence). The CDR3 spans 14 residues. The DNA of the CDR3 is TGTGCCAGCAGTTTAGCGGGGTTGGGCTATGGCTACACCTTC. Residues: CASSLAGLGYGYTF.

This clone was seen a few times. The J gene is TRBJ1-6, the V gene TRBV7-2; D remains ambiguous. The V gene lost 11 bases and the J gene lost 7 bases, with 18 bases spanning the gap. Germline lookup yields CDR1 SGHTA and CDR2 FQGNSA. CDR3 length equals 14 residues. The DNA of the CDR3 is TGTGCCGTCATTGGGGAGCCCTGGAATTCACCCCTCCACTTT. This encodes CAVIGEPWNSPLHF.

The V call is TRBV6-6, the J call TRBJ2-7; possible D gene TRBD1, 6 bases. CDR3 length equals 16 residues. Trimming shortened V by 2 bases and J by 2 bases, and 16 bases separated the two germline ends. Germline V lookup: CDR1 MNHNY, CDR2 SVGAGI (reference sequence). CDR3 sequence: CASSYAGQFGAYEQYF. The CDR3 bases are TGTGCCAGCAGTTACGCCGGACAGTTTGGTGCCTACGAGCAGTACTTC.

Concerning this clone: The sample has other DNA sequences that encode this CDR3 too. The CDR3 DNA reads as TGTGCCAGCAGCCTACAGGGGGGACCCTACGAGCAGTACTTC. This gives the protein CASSLQGGPYEQYF. J is TRBJ2-7 and V is TRBV7-2; 8 bases match TRBD1. The CDR3 runs 14 residues. V was clipped by 5 bases and J by 2 bases; unmatched bases: 5. CDR1 is SGHTA, CDR2 FQGNSA, per germline.

The chain has TRBV18 and TRBJ1-2; 7 bases match TRBD1. This CDR3 spans 14 amino acids. Germline trimming cut 3 bases from V and 8 bases from J; bases unmatched to any gene: 9. Germline lookup yields CDR1 KGHSH and CDR2 LQKENI. In DNA, the CDR3 is TGTGCCAGCTCACCCGGGACAGATCCTTGGGGCTACACCTTC. Its protein is CASSPGTDPWGYTF.